This TCR beta chain is from a study of blood T cell repertoires in COVID-19 (dated by TCRdb to the early 2020s). For context, the study as a whole: The collaborator samples originated in the United States, Italy and Spain and spanned the acute and convalescent phases of COVID-19. A freely available public database, intended as a resource for researchers studying the immune response to SARS-CoV-2, is where the repertoires were released. HLA class I and class II types, where available, came from metadata supplied by the sample provider rather than from assay-based typing. The material from the prospective study consisted of cDNA or gDNA derived from T cells, B-cell-depleted T cells, or PBMCs. Subjects who had been exposed to COVID-19, were actively infected with it, or had recovered from it provided the deeply sampled blood TCRbeta repertoires that made up the dataset. Samples were obtained from the ongoing ImmuneRACE study (first 160 participants) and from 1,254 subjects provided by 6 global collaborators. The sample metadata nearly always contained a de-identified subject ID, COVID-19 status, age in years and sex.

The investigation overall reported the following: The quantity of clinical and demographic metadata differed by source and by participant and was supplied without curation.

The CDR3, from cysteine to phenylalanine, totals 18 residues. CDR3 DNA only is kept here, 54 bases in frame from base 1. The germline V gene (reference sequence) gives CDR1 as SGHNT and CDR2 as YYREEE. Trimming costs V 1 base and J 2 bases, and their ends lie 16 bases apart. As for this clone: Its target antigen remains unknown. No much larger clone is present one base from it, and per-base qualities are unavailable.

Each collaborating institution followed its own protocols to collect whole blood in K2EDTA tubes. For TCRbeta analysis, collaborators shipped samples in one of three forms: frozen whole blood, isolated PBMCs, or DNA extracted from either of those sample types. TCRbeta CDR3 regions were amplified from genomic DNA by means of the immunoSEQ Assay, a bias-controlled multiplex PCR. The authors' pipeline ran thus. Within the assay, amplification of reference gene primers was used to estimate how many nucleated cells each sample contained. To quantify the absolute abundance of each unique TCRbeta CDR3 rearrangement, sequence reads were collapsed and filtered. For each sample, productive Simpson clonality was calculated as the square root of Simpson's diversity index across productive rearrangements. TCRdb re-hosts the immuneACCESS table, in-frame sequences only. Its copies lack some clones; in the studies checked, an unresolved V gene accounts for under half of them, and the cause for the rest is not known. V, J and clone size derive from that table, while D and trimming were established from the DNA sequence. The sample includes about half a million clones, with 80% to 90% observed a single time. 3.2% of the sample belongs to the ten largest clones.

The TCR comes from a human donor in a cohort sampled during active COVID-19. Rearrangement joined TRBV5-4 to TRBJ2-6, with TRBD2 tentatively as D gene (5 bases match). Sequenced: peripheral blood. The nucleotide sequence reads as follows: TGTGCCAGCAGCTTGTGGGCCAGCGGTGGGGCTGGGGCCAACGTCCTGACTTTC. The translation is CASSLWASGGAGANVLTF.